These 25 T cell receptor beta chains were all obtained from the same sample, sequenced in a study of a mutant IDH1 vaccine in newly diagnosed glioma. Regarding time point: week 11, during vaccination. Doses consisted of 300 ug of mutant IDH1 20-mer peptide each, paired with topical imiquimod. Here immunoSEQ multiplex PCR was the method, and the copy in TCRdb shows in-frame clones only, minus some. The sample lists about 64,000 clones; roughly 83% were seen once. The antigens these receptors bind are not known. This specimen was PBMCs, taken from a glioma patient whose treatment included an IDH1 peptide vaccine. Receptors originate from a woman in her fifties or sixties with glioma.

The CDR3 sequence: CASSIGGRYNSPLHF. The CDR3 DNA reads TGTGCCAGTAGTATCGGGGGACGATATAATTCACCCCTCCACTTT. The chain employs TRBV19 and TRBJ1-6; a possible D gene is TRBD1 (5 bases). This CDR3 spans 15 amino acids. The germline V gene has CDR1 LNHDA and CDR2 SQIVND (reference sequence). V was cut by 3 bases and J by 4 bases, with 10 bases left in between.

This clone has a handful of counts. This chain connects TRBV12-5 to TRBJ1-1; D might be TRBD1 (6 bases). V lost 4 bases and J 0 bases, leaving 9 bases between the germline ends. In germline, CDR1 is LGHNT, CDR2 FRNRAP. This CDR3 region has 14 residues. The CDR3 coding sequence is TGTGCTAGTGGTTCACCAGGGGTGAACACTGAAGCTTTCTTT. Amino acids: CASGSPGVNTEAFF.

The rearrangement joins TRBV5-5 to TRBJ1-1, with TRBD1 identical over 9 bases. Germline CDR1 is SGHKS and CDR2 is YYEKEE (reference sequence). V gave up 4 bases and J gave up 0 bases; unmatched junction bases: 7. This CDR3 is 16 amino acids long. The CDR3 is CASSTGTGILNTEAFF. CDR3 in DNA: TGTGCCAGCAGCACCGGGACAGGGATTTTGAACACTGAAGCTTTCTTT. Using reference TRBV5-5 and TRBJ1-1 for the parts outside the CDR3, the full variable domain is DAGVTQSPTHLIKTRGQQVTLRCSPISGHKSVSWYQQVLGQGPQFIFQYYEKEERGRGNFPDRFSARQFPNYSSELNVNALLLGDSALYLCASSTGTGILNTEAFFGQGTRLTVV.

The table lists this clone with a few counts. The rearrangement links TRBV7-8 to TRBJ1-6; the D gene is possibly TRBD1 (5 bases). This CDR3 contains 14 residues. V dropped 8 bases and J dropped 9 bases, with 17 bases sitting between them. Germline lookup yields CDR1 SGHVS and CDR2 FQNEAQ. CDR3 region: CASGAQGGFSPLHF. CDR3 in DNA: TGTGCCAGCGGGGCTCAGGGTGGATTTTCACCCCTCCACTTT. The complete variable domain, with remaining parts taken from reference TRBV7-8 and TRBJ1-6, reads GAGVSQSPRYKVAKRGQDVALRCDPISGHVSLFWYQQALGQGPEFLTYFQNEAQLDKSGLPSDRFFAERPEGSVSTLKIQRTQQEDSAVYLCASGAQGGFSPLHFGNGTRLTVT.

The chain couples TRBV6-5 to TRBJ1-1, with D possibly TRBD1 on 5 matching bases. This CDR3 is 13 amino acids long. V was cut by 1 base and J by 10 bases, with 13 bases left in between. Germline assignment: CDR1 MNHEY and CDR2 SVGAGI. The CDR3 DNA follows: TGTGCCAGCAGTTACTACTCAGGGATTCGAGCTTTCTTT. Translated: CASSYYSGIRAFF.

This clone has a single count. The V gene is TRBV15, the J gene TRBJ1-3; D not certain. Trimming pared 6 bases from V and 0 bases from J, leaving 15 bases between. Germline assignment: CDR1 LNHNV and CDR2 YYDKDF (reference sequence). The CDR3 runs to 16 residues. CDR3 nucleotides: TGTGCCACCAGTTTAGAAGGGCACCTCTCTGGAAACACCATATATTTT. Protein: CATSLEGHLSGNTIYF. The full variable domain, its missing parts supplied by reference TRBV15 and TRBJ1-3, is DAMVIQNPRYQVTQFGKPVTLSCSQTLNHNVMYWYQQKSSQAPKLLFHYYDKDFNNEADTPDNFQSRRPNTSFCFLDIRSPGLGDTAMYLCATSLEGHLSGNTIYFGEGSWLTVV.

The genes are TRBV5-1 and TRBJ2-3, with D possibly being TRBD1 (6 bases). Germline lookup yields CDR1 SGHRS and CDR2 YFSETQ. Deletions cut 4 bases from V and 5 bases from J, with 17 bases between. There are 15 residues in the CDR3. The chain's CDR3 is CASSQKEQGKDTQYF. The DNA of the CDR3 is TGCGCCAGCAGCCAAAAAGAACAGGGTAAAGATACGCAGTATTTT.

J is TRBJ1-1 and V is TRBV5-1, with 7 bases that match TRBD1. Trimming cost V 5 bases and J 0 bases; bases outside gene matches: 7. The CDR3 runs 15 residues. The V gene's germline CDR1 is SGHRS and CDR2 YFSETQ. The DNA of the CDR3 is TGCGCCAGCAGTCTTGCACAGGGGATGAACACTGAAGCTTTCTTT. It encodes CASSLAQGMNTEAFF.

The chain carries TRBV5-1 and TRBJ2-7; 9 bases agree with TRBD1. Per germline, CDR1 SGHRS and CDR2 YFSETQ. V lost 4 bases to trimming and J lost 3 bases; unmatched junction nucleotides: 5. The CDR3 is 14 residues long. The CDR3 reads CASSTTGGNYEQYF. DNA for the CDR3: TGCGCCAGCAGCACAACAGGGGGCAACTACGAGCAGTACTTC.

This clone showed up just a few times. The chain recombines TRBV29-1 with TRBJ1-2, with 8 bases identical to TRBD1. CDR3 size: 13 residues. V shed 6 bases and J 4 bases; nucleotides not matched to a gene: 7. The germline gives CDR1 SQVTM, CDR2 ANQGSEA. CDR3 in amino acids: CSVQGTGTYGYTF. For the CDR3, the DNA is TGCAGCGTCCAGGGGACAGGCACCTATGGCTACACCTTC. The complete variable domain, with remaining parts taken from reference TRBV29-1 and TRBJ1-2, reads SAVISQKPSRDICQRGTSLTIQCQVDSQVTMMFWYRQQPGQSLTLIATANQGSEATYESGFVIDKFPISRPNLTFSTLTVSNMSPEDSSIYLCSVQGTGTYGYTFGSGTRLTVV.

V and J are TRBV5-8 and TRBJ2-7; 7 bases line up with TRBD2. The CDR3 totals 13 residues. Germline loops: CDR1 SGHTS, CDR2 YDEGEE. After removal of 4 bases from V and 3 bases from J, the junction contained 4 bases not matched to a gene. CDR3: CASSPAGVYEQYF. The CDR3 DNA reads as TGTGCCAGCAGCCCTGCGGGGGTCTACGAGCAGTACTTC.

The rearrangement links TRBV21-1 to TRBJ1-4; the table gives TRBD1 as D, unverified against the DNA. TRBV21-1 is a pseudogene segment. The CDR3 runs 15 residues. The CDR3 loop reads CASSKMQDRGPKLFF. The CDR3 nucleotides are TGTGCCAGCAGCAAAATGCAGGACAGGGGGCCAAAACTGTTTTTT.

The rearrangement uses TRBV5-4 and TRBJ2-5; maybe TRBD1 (6 bases). The CDR3 has 14 amino acids. Between the trimmed V and J ends, which lost 7 bases and 2 bases, there was a span of 15 bases. Germline V CDR1 and CDR2: SGHNT, YYREEE (reference sequence). The CDR3 DNA sequence: TGTGCCAGCTCTATAGGGGACACTCAAGAGACCCAGTACTTC. This codes for CASSIGDTQETQYF.

J is TRBJ1-6 and V is TRBV7-9; D remains ambiguous. The CDR3 spans 11 residues. V gave up 5 bases and J gave up 10 bases, with 6 bases separating them. Germline-derived CDR1 and CDR2 are SEHNR and FQNEAQ (reference sequence). The CDR3 loop reads CASSLSSPLHF. DNA for the CDR3: TGTGCCAGCAGCCTAAGCTCACCCCTCCACTTT.

The rearrangement joins TRBV19 to TRBJ1-5, with 7 bases lining up with TRBD1. V was clipped by 5 bases and J by 0 bases; unmatched bases: 7. The CDR3 consists of 16 residues. The germline gives CDR1 LNHDA, CDR2 SQIVND (reference sequence). For the CDR3, the DNA is TGTGCCAGTAGTGGAGCCGGGACAGTTAGCAATCAGCCCCAGCATTTT. As protein: CASSGAGTVSNQPQHF.

This sequence joins TRBV4-1 and TRBJ2-4, with a tentative D call TRBD2 (6 bases). The germline gives CDR1 MGHRA, CDR2 YSYEKL. The CDR3 contains 18 residues. Trimming removed 3 bases at V and 0 bases at J, with 18 bases between. CDR3 region: CASSQERSAGLAKNIQYF. CDR3 nucleotides: TGCGCCAGCAGCCAGGAGAGGTCGGCGGGGCTAGCCAAAAACATTCAGTACTTC.

The V call is TRBV5-6, the J call TRBJ1-1; weak D call: TRBD1 (5 bases). This CDR3 has 15 amino acids. Germline CDR1 SGHDT, CDR2 YYEEEE. The V end lost 1 base, the J end lost 5 bases, and 15 bases lay between the germline ends. The CDR3 spells CASSLRDRWGTEAFF. The CDR3 DNA is TGTGCCAGCAGCTTGCGGGACCGGTGGGGTACTGAAGCTTTCTTT.

The chain uses TRBV6-4 and TRBJ1-5; TRBD1 matches at 8 bases. The CDR3 runs 17 residues. Germline V lookup: CDR1 MRHNA, CDR2 SNTAGT. Trimming removed 3 bases from V and 3 bases from J; junction bases left unmatched: 10. As DNA, the CDR3 is TGTGCCAGCAGTGATAAACCCGGGACAGGAGTCAATCAGCCCCAGCATTTT. Translation: CASSDKPGTGVNQPQHF.

This clone has just a few counts. The genes are TRBV2 and TRBJ2-3; weak D call: TRBD1 (5 bases). V dropped 4 bases and J dropped 2 bases, with 13 bases sitting between them. The CDR3 loop spans 15 amino acids. The V gene's germline CDR1 is SNHLY and CDR2 FYNNEI. CDR3 amino acids: CASSGLGAFTDTQYF. For the CDR3, the DNA is TGTGCCAGCAGTGGGTTAGGGGCTTTCACAGATACGCAGTATTTT.

This chain joins TRBV5-1 and TRBJ2-2; the D is unclear. The CDR3 runs to 12 residues. Germline CDR1 and CDR2: SGHRS and YFSETQ. The V and J ends lost 1 base and 9 bases respectively, with 7 bases between them. The CDR3 is CASSLNLWELFF. DNA of the CDR3: TGCGCCAGCAGCTTGAATTTGTGGGAGCTGTTTTTT.

This clone appeared once. This chain joins TRBV5-4 and TRBJ2-1; a weak D match, TRBD2 (6 bases). The germline CDR1 and CDR2 sequences are SGHNT and YYREEE (reference sequence). This CDR3 spans 13 amino acids. The ends were cut back, 4 bases at V and 4 bases at J, with 9 bases in the middle. The CDR3 is CASSRDFYNEQFF. The DNA for the CDR3 is TGTGCCAGCAGCCGGGACTTTTACAATGAGCAGTTCTTC. The variable domain in full, with the rest retrieved from reference TRBV5-4 and TRBJ2-1, is ETGVTQSPTHLIKTRGQQVTLRCSSQSGHNTVSWYQQALGQGPQFIFQYYREEENGRGNFPPRFSGLQFPNYSSELNVNALELDDSALYLCASSRDFYNEQFFGPGTRLTVL.

The J gene is TRBJ1-1, the V gene TRBV30, with D unclear. The CDR3 is made up of 13 amino acids. V lost 4 bases, J lost 11 bases, and 20 bases lay in between. The germline CDR1 and CDR2 sequences are GTSNPN and SVGIG (reference sequence). The CDR3 loop reads CAWTLLRVSRAFF. DNA for the CDR3: TGTGCCTGGACCCTTTTAAGGGTCAGCAGGGCTTTCTTT.

The rearrangement joins TRBV5-1 to TRBJ2-2, with D maybe TRBD2 (5 bases). CDR3 length equals 17 residues. V lost 0 bases to trimming and J lost 2 bases, with 14 bases between them. The V gene's germline CDR1 is SGHRS and CDR2 YFSETQ. The CDR3 DNA reads as TGCGCCAGCAGCTTGGAATCTATCGGACTTAACACCGGGGAGCTGTTTTTT. Translation gives CASSLESIGLNTGELFF. Full variable domain (outside the CDR3, taken from reference TRBV5-1 and TRBJ2-2): KAGVTQTPRYLIKTRGQQVTLSCSPISGHRSVSWYQQTPGQGLQFLFEYFSETQRNKGNFPGRFSGRQFSNSRSEMNVSTLELGDSALYLCASSLESIGLNTGELFFGEGSRLTVL.

The chain employs TRBV27 and TRBJ2-7; TRBD2 agrees at 11 bases. CDR1 and CDR2 (germline): MNHEY, SMNVEV (reference sequence). Germline trimming cut 6 bases from V and 1 base from J; bases unmatched to any gene: 2. This CDR3 comprises 14 residues. CDR3: CASRLAGGSYEQYF. The DNA for the CDR3 is TGTGCCAGCAGGTTAGCGGGGGGGTCCTACGAGCAGTACTTC.

The chain uses TRBV4-2 and TRBJ2-7; the match to TRBD2 covers 9 bases. This CDR3 spans 14 amino acids. Germline lookup yields CDR1 LGHNA and CDR2 YNFKEQ. Trimming cost V 1 base and J 4 bases; bases outside gene matches: 2. The CDR3 protein is CASSQASGAYEQYF. DNA for the CDR3: TGTGCCAGCAGCCAAGCTAGCGGGGCTTACGAGCAGTACTTC.